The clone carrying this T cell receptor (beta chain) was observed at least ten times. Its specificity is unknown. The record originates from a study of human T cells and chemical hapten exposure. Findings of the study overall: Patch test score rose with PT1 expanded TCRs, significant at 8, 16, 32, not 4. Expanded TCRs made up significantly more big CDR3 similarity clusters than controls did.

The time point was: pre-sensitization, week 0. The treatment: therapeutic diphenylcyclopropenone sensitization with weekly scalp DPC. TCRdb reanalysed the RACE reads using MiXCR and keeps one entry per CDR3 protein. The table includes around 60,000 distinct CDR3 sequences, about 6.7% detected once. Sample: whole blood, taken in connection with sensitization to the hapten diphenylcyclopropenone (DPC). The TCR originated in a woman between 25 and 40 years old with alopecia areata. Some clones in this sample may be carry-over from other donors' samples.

The CDR3 sequence: CASSPPGGRPNTEAFF. The CDR3 DNA reads TGTGCCAGCTCACCTCCAGGGGGCAGGCCGAACACTGAAGCTTTCTTT. This chain uses TRBV18 with TRBJ1-1; 8 nucleotides line up with TRBD1. Losses at the gene ends were 3 bases for V and 1 base for J; bases not matched to a gene: 7. The CDR3 contains 16 residues. Per the germline V gene, CDR1 is KGHSH and CDR2 is LQKENI.